One T cell receptor (beta chain) is described in this entry. The antigen is unknown. This CDR3 comprises 14 residues. V lost 5 bases and J lost 7; bases outside the gene matches: 7. CDR1 is MDHEN and CDR2 is SYDVKM in the germline V gene. These data belong to a study of cytomegalovirus exposure and HLA in healthy donors. Study findings and constraints: A few of the chains that were CMV-associated were confirmed in vitro to be specific for CMV antigens. Some TCR beta chains (about 170 of them) were listed as cytomegalovirus-associated.

The validation cohort, a group of over a hundred subjects, included the donors and was separate from the approximately 680-subject first cohort. Sequencing used immunoSEQ multiplex PCR; TCRdb keeps in-frame clones, though not all of them. The sample records about 58,000 clones, about nine tenths being singletons. Sequences were obtained from PBMCs. The sequence derives from a man aged 18-30 years in good health and CMV-seronegative. J is TRBJ1-5 and V is TRBV28; 8 nucleotides agree with TRBD1. The CDR3 DNA reads TGTGCCAGCAGTCCCCTGACAGGGGTCCAGCCCCAGCATTTT. Translated, it gives CASSPLTGVQPQHF.